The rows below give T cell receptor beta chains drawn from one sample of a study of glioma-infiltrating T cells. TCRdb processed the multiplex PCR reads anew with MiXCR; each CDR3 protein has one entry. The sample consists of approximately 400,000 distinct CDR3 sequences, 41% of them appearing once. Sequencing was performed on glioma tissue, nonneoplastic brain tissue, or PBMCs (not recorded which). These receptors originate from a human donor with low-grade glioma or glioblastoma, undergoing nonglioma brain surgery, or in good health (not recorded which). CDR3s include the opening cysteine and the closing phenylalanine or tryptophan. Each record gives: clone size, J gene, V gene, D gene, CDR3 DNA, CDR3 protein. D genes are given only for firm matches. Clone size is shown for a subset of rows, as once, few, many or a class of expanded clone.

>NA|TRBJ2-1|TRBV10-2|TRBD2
TGCGCCAGCAGTGATTGGACTAGCAATAATGAGCAGTTCTTC
CASSDWTSNNEQFF
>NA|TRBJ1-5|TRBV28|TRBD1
TGTGCCAGCAGCGCCTTGACAGGGGGATTTCAGCCCCGGCATTTT
CASSALTGGFQPRHF
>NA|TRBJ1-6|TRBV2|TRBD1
TGTGCCAGCAGTGGGACGGGACAGGGGCATTCACCCCTCCACTTT
CASSGTGQGHSPLHF
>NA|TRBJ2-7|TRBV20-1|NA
TGCAGTGCCGGCCCCCTAGAGCAGTACTTC
CSAGPLEQYF
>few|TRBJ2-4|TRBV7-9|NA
TGTGCCAGCAGCCGGACACCGGTCGCCAAAAACATTCAGTACTTC
CASSRTPVAKNIQYF
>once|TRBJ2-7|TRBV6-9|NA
TGTGCCAGCAGTTGCCTTAGCGGAACCTACGAGCAGTACTTC
CASSCLSGTYEQYF
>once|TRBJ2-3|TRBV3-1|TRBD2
TGTGCCAGCAGCCAAGAGTATTCACAGCGGGAGAGGGCAGATACGCAGTATTTT
CASSQEYSQRERADTQYF
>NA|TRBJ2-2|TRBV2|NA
TGTGCCAGTTCTTCTACATATGAGACCGGGGAGCTGTTTTTT
CASSSTYETGELFF
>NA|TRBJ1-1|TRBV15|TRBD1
TGTGCCACCAGCAGAAATCCGGGACAGGGCCACGAGGCGGCTTTCTTT
CATSRNPGQGHEAAFF
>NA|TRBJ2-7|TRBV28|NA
TGTGCCAGCAGTAGACTCCACCCGGGCAATGAGCAGTACTTC
CASSRLHPGNEQYF
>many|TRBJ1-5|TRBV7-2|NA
TGTGCCAGCAGCCCAACAGTTAGCAATCAGCCCCAGCATTTT
CASSPTVSNQPQHF
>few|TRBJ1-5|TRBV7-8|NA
TGTGCCAGCAGCCCGCCGGGAATGCTCAATCAGCCCCAGCATTTT
CASSPPGMLNQPQHF
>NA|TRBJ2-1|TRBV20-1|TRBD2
TGCAGTGCTAGGACCCTTAGCGGGAGAGTGGACGAGCAGTTCTTC
CSARTLSGRVDEQFF
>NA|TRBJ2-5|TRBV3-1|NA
TGTGCCAGCAGCCAAGTCTTCACTGGCGGTATCCAAGAGACCCAGTACTTC
CASSQVFTGGIQETQYF
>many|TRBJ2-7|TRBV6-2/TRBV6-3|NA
TGTGCCACCTCTCGAACCTACGAGCAGTACTTC
CATSRTYEQYF
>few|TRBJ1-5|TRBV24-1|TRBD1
TGTGCCACCGCTGGGACAGGGGATCAGCCCCAGCATTTT
CATAGTGDQPQHF
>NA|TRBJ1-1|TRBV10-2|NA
TGTGCCAGCAGTTTGCCAACAGAAGGGACTGAAGCTTTCTTT
CASSLPTEGTEAFF
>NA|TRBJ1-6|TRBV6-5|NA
TGTGCCAGCAGCATAATGGCCTCACCCCTCCACTTT
CASSIMASPLHF
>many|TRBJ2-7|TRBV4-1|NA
TGCGCCAGCAGCCAAGCGGTTTCCTACGAGCAGTACTTC
CASSQAVSYEQYF
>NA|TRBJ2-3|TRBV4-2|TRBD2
TGTGCCAGCAGCCAAGACAAGACTAGCGGGAGTACAGATACGCAGTATTTT
CASSQDKTSGSTDTQYF
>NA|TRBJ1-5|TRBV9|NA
TGTGCCAGCAGCGTAAGTCCGGGCCAGTCCCAGCATTTT
CASSVSPGQSQHF
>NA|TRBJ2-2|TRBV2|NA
TGTGCCAGCAGTGATTCGGGATGGGGGCGCCCCACCGGGGAGCTGTTTTTT
CASSDSGWGRPTGELFF
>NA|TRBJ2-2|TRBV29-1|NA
TGCAGCGTTGAAGAAAGGGGGAGTAACACCGGGGAGCTGTTTTTT
CSVEERGSNTGELFF
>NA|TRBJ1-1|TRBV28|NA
TGTGCCGGCAGTTCGGGGGCAACCATTATGAAAACTGAAGCTTTCTTT
CAGSSGATIMKTEAFF
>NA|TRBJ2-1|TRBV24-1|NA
TGTGCCACCAGTGAGAGACCCGTTTTCAGCTCCTACAATGAGCAGTTCTTC
CATSERPVFSSYNEQFF
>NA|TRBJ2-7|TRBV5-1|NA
TGCGCCAGCAGCTTGGCCCAGGGTACCTACGAGCAGTACTTC
CASSLAQGTYEQYF
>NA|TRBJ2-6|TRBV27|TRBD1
TGTGCCAGCAGTGTTACAGGGGTCGGGGCCAACGTCCTGACTTTC
CASSVTGVGANVLTF
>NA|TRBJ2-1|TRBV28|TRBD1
TGTGCCAGCAGTCGGGACAGGATCTACAATGAGCAGTTCTTC
CASSRDRIYNEQFF
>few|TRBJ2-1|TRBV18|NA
TGTGCCAGCTCAAGGCTCACTAGGGACTACAATGAGCAGTTCTTC
CASSRLTRDYNEQFF
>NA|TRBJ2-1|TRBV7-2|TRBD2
TGTGCCAGCAGCTCCCTAGCGGGAGGGGAATACAATGAGCAGTTCTTC
CASSSLAGGEYNEQFF
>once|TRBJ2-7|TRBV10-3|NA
TGTGCCATCAGTGACTCGTCGTCCTACGAGCAGTACTTC
CAISDSSSYEQYF
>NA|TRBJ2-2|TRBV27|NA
TGTGCCAGCAGTTTAGTCGGTTTCGGGAACACCAGGGAGCTGTTTTTT
CASSLVGFGNTRELFF
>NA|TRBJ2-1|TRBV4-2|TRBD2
TGTGCCAGCAGCCATGGACTAGCATTGAGTGAGCAGTTCTTC
CASSHGLALSEQFF
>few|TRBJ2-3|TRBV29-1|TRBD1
TGCAGCGTCGGGAAGACAGGGGGCTTCACAGATACGCAGTATTTT
CSVGKTGGFTDTQYF
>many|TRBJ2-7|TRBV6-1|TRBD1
TGTGCCAGCAGTGGGACAGGATGGTACGAGCAGTACTTC
CASSGTGWYEQYF
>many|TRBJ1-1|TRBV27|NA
TGTGCCAGCAGTTTAAATTGGGCAGAGACTGAAGCTTTCTTT
CASSLNWAETEAFF
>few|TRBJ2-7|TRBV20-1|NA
TGCAGTGCTAGACAGCCGGCAGGGGCAACCTACGAGCAGTACTTC
CSARQPAGATYEQYF
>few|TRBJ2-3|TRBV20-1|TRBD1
TGCAGTGCTAGAGAGGTGGGACAGGGAACAGATACGCAGTATTTT
CSAREVGQGTDTQYF
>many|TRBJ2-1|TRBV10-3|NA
TGTGCCATCAGTGAGTCTCGGGGTTCCAATGAGCAGTTCTTC
CAISESRGSNEQFF
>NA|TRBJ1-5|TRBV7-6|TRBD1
TGTGCCAGCAGCCAAACAGGGGGCGGTCAGCCCCAGCATTTT
CASSQTGGGQPQHF
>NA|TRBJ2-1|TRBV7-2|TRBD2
TGTGCCAGCAGCTTACCTCAGTATGGCGGGAGGGCCAATGAGCAGTTCTTC
CASSLPQYGGRANEQFF